A single T cell receptor (beta chain) is shown here with its context. There is no known antigen for this receptor. Base-call qualities are not available, and no considerably larger clone is one nucleotide away. Inclusive of the bounding cysteine and phenylalanine, the CDR3 is 15 residues long. The kept DNA is CDR3 alone, 45 bases in frame from the first base. Trimming takes 2 bases off V and 8 bases off J; junction bases not matched to a gene: 7. CDR1 and CDR2 are drawn from the germline V gene: MNHEY, SVGAGI. Collaborating institutions collected whole blood in K2EDTA tubes following their own protocols. Collaborator samples were shipped for TCRbeta analysis as frozen whole blood, isolated PBMCs, or DNA extracted from either sample type. The immunoSEQ Assay, a bias-controlled multiplex PCR, was used to amplify TCRbeta CDR3 regions from genomic DNA. In the original analysis: The number of nucleated cells in each sample was estimated from the amplification of reference gene primers within the assay. To quantify the absolute abundance of each unique TCRbeta CDR3 rearrangement, sequence reads were collapsed and filtered. For each sample, productive Simpson clonality was calculated as the square root of Simpson's diversity index across productive rearrangements. TCRdb holds this immuneACCESS table with in-frame rearrangements only. Some clones are missing; in checked studies, unresolved V genes explain under half, and the rest has no known cause. From that table come the V and J calls and clone size; the DNA was used to work out D and trimming. This sample has hundreds of thousands of clones in its table, and approximately 90% of those were observed once. The ten biggest clones cover less than 0.75% of the sample.

This record comes from a study of blood T cell repertoires in COVID-19 (dated by TCRdb to about 2020). The study in broad terms: The collaborator samples originated in the United States, Italy and Spain and spanned the acute and convalescent phases of COVID-19. The dataset comprised deeply sampled blood TCRbeta repertoires from subjects exposed to, actively infected with, or recovered from COVID-19. The repertoires were released in a freely available public database meant as a resource for research on the immune response to SARS-CoV-2. The prospective study material was composed of cDNA or gDNA derived from T cells, B-cell-depleted T cells, or PBMCs. Where available, HLA class I and class II types were taken from metadata supplied by the sample provider and were not determined by assay-based typing. Samples were obtained from the ongoing ImmuneRACE study (first 160 participants) and from about 1,300 subjects provided by 6 global collaborators. Sample metadata almost always included a de-identified subject ID, COVID-19 status, age in years and sex.

Points the paper makes about the study in general: Clinical and demographic metadata were provided uncurated, with the amount varying by source and participant.

This chain joins TRBV6-5 to TRBJ2-1, and TRBD2 matches 9 of the central bases. The sequence came from a man in his forties or fifties with acute or convalescent COVID-19. Source material: peripheral blood. The DNA reads TGTGCCAGCAGTTACCCTAGCGGGAATCAGTATGAGCAGTTCTTC. The translation is CASSYPSGNQYEQFF.